Following are 14 T cell receptor beta chains from one sample sequenced in a study of blood T cell repertoires in COVID-19. The protocol was immunoSEQ multiplex PCR, while the TCRdb copy is restricted to in-frame clones and leaves out a portion. Of around 26,000 clones detected, 89% appear once; the ten largest clones hold roughly 2.5%. The sequenced sample was peripheral blood. The receptors originated from a human donor in a cohort sampled during active COVID-19.

The chain links TRBV7-3 to TRBJ1-1, with unresolved D. The CDR3 has 14 amino acids. Trimming left V 4 bases short and J 1 base short, with 10 bases between. CDR1 is SGHTA and CDR2 is FQGTGA in the germline V gene. The CDR3 reads CASSSNGRNTEAFF. In DNA form, the CDR3 reads TGTGCCAGCAGCTCGAACGGGAGGAACACTGAAGCTTTCTTT.

J is TRBJ2-5 and V is TRBV7-2, with D perhaps matching TRBD2 (6 bases). Trimming took off 4 bases at V and 4 bases at J, with 13 bases between the two ends. Germline loops: CDR1 SGHTA, CDR2 FQGNSA. The CDR3 consists of 14 residues. This CDR3 reads CASSSPYGGETQYF. The CDR3 bases are TGTGCCAGCAGCTCCCCATACGGGGGAGAGACCCAGTACTTC.

The chain joins TRBV7-9 to TRBJ2-1; TRBD1 might be the D (5 bases). Trimming stripped 3 bases from V and 3 bases from J, with 12 bases between. Germline V gene sequence: CDR1 SEHNR, CDR2 FQNEAQ (reference sequence). CDR3 size: 15 residues. The CDR3 sequence: CASSFQGPIYNEQFF. For the CDR3, the DNA is TGTGCCAGCAGCTTTCAGGGCCCCATCTACAATGAGCAGTTCTTC.

Here the CDR3 DNA reads TGTGCCAGCAGCGGACACAGGGGGAATAATTCACCCCTCCACTTT. It encodes CASSGHRGNNSPLHF. This sequence joins TRBV9 and TRBJ1-6; 8 nucleotides match TRBD1. The V gene end was trimmed by 3 bases and the J gene end by 5 bases; junction bases not matched to a gene: 4. Germline lookup yields CDR1 SGDLS and CDR2 YYNGEE. This CDR3 contains 15 residues.

V is TRBV5-1 and J is TRBJ2-3; 9 bases are shared with TRBD2. CDR1 and CDR2 (germline): SGHRS, YFSETQ. This CDR3 contains 16 residues. V gave up 4 bases and J gave up 0 bases; unmatched junction bases: 6. DNA for the CDR3: TGCGCCAGCAGCGGTCCTAGCGGGGTGAGCACAGATACGCAGTATTTT. Translated: CASSGPSGVSTDTQYF.

This chain joins TRBV2 and TRBJ1-1; D gene ambiguous. This CDR3 region has 11 residues. The V end was cut by 8 bases, the J end by 10 bases, with 14 bases between. CDR1 and CDR2 (germline): SNHLY, FYNNEI. The CDR3 DNA is TGTGCCAGCGAGGAAACCCAACTAGCTTTCTTT. It is translated as CASEETQLAFF.

The CDR3 sequence: CASSAGTDYNEQFF. The CDR3 nucleotides read TGTGCCAGCAGCGCCGGGACAGACTACAATGAGCAGTTCTTC. This rearrangement joins TRBV5-8 to TRBJ2-1; TRBD1 matches at 7 bases. Germline lookup yields CDR1 SGHTS and CDR2 YDEGEE. The CDR3 extends over 14 amino acids. Trimming cost V 4 bases and J 3 bases; bases outside gene matches: 4.

The chain couples TRBV7-6 to TRBJ1-1; a possible D gene is TRBD1 (6 bases). The V end lost 1 base, the J end lost 4 bases, and 16 bases lay between the germline ends. The germline V gene encodes CDR1 SGHVS and CDR2 FNYEAQ. The CDR3 runs to 16 residues. CDR3 loop: CASSLVTGLGSTEAFF. CDR3 nucleotides: TGTGCCAGCAGCTTAGTTACAGGGTTGGGTTCCACTGAAGCTTTCTTT.

CDR3 sequence (DNA): TGTGCCAGCTCAGTGGGAGAGGATCAGCCCCAGCATTTT. This translates into CASSVGEDQPQHF. The chain joins TRBV18 to TRBJ1-5; D is unclear. Per the germline V gene, CDR1 is KGHSH and CDR2 is LQKENI. V lost 5 bases and J lost 5, with 10 bases in between. The CDR3 extends over 13 amino acids.

This clone was seen just once. J is TRBJ2-3 and V is TRBV7-2; D may be TRBD1 (6 bases). Germline assignment: CDR1 SGHTA and CDR2 FQGNSA. Trimming removed 5 bases at V and 6 bases at J, with 12 bases between. CDR3 size: 13 residues. This chain's CDR3 is CASSKTGPDTQYF. The CDR3 DNA follows: TGTGCCAGCAGCAAGACAGGACCGGATACGCAGTATTTT.

This clone was seen once. The chain couples TRBV9 to TRBJ1-2, with D possibly TRBD1 on 6 matching bases. Trimming removed 3 bases from V and 4 bases from J, with 13 bases in between. The CDR3 consists of 14 residues. The germline CDR1 and CDR2 sequences are SGDLS and YYNGEE. CDR3 nucleotide sequence: TGTGCCAGCAGCGACGGTACAGGGAGCTATGGCTACACCTTC. It is translated as CASSDGTGSYGYTF.

The chain links TRBV2 to TRBJ2-6, with D hard to call. Germline values: CDR1 SNHLY, CDR2 FYNNEI. CDR3 length: 15 residues. V was shortened by 6 bases and J by 0 bases, with 9 bases between the two germline ends. CDR3 in DNA: TGTGCCAGCAGCTCAGATTACTCTGGGGCCAACGTCCTGACTTTC. Its translation: CASSSDYSGANVLTF.

The chain couples TRBV7-6 to TRBJ1-2, with TRBD1 matching 9 bases. The CDR3 is 16 residues long. J was trimmed by 5 bases and V by 5 bases; bases with no gene match: 12. CDR1 and CDR2 (germline): SGHVS, FNYEAQ. Here the CDR3 reads CASSPFSIGTGYGYTF. Here the CDR3 DNA reads TGTGCCAGCAGCCCCTTCAGTATCGGGACAGGGTATGGCTACACCTTC. The whole variable domain, remainder taken from reference TRBV7-6 and TRBJ1-2, is GAGVSQSPRYKVTKRGQDVALRCDPISGHVSLYWYRQALGQGPEFLTYFNYEAQQDKSGLPNDRFSAERPEGSISTLTIQRTEQRDSAMYRCASSPFSIGTGYGYTFGSGTRLTVV.

The chain links TRBV11-3 to TRBJ2-3; 10 nucleotides align to TRBD2. The V gene's germline CDR1 is SGHNT and CDR2 YENEEA. The CDR3 length is 16 residues. The junction had 2 bases not matched to a gene; V was cut back by 1 base and J by 1 base. The DNA for the CDR3 is TGTGCCAGCAGCTTAGCGGGGACTAGCGGCACAGATACGCAGTATTTT. Protein: CASSLAGTSGTDTQYF.